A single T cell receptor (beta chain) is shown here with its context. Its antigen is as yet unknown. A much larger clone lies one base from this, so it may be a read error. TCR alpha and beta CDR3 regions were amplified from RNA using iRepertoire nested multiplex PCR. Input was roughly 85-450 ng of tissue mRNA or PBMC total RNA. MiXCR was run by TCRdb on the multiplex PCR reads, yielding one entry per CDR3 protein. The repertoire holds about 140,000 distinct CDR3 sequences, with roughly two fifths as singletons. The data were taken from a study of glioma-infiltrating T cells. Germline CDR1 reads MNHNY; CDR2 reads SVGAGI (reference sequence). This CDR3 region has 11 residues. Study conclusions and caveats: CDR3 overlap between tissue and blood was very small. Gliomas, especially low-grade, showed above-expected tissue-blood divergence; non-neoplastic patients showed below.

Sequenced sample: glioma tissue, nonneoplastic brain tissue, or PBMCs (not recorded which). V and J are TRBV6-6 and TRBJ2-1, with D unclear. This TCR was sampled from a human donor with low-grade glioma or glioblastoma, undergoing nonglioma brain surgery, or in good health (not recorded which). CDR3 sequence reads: CASSYGSLEVF. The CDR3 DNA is TGTGCCAGCAGTTACGGATCCTTAGAAGTCTTC.